One and the same sample provided the 18 T cell receptor beta chains below, sequenced in a study of T cell changes during pregnancy in multiple sclerosis. Profiling relied on immunoSEQ multiplex PCR, and the TCRdb table lists in-frame clones only, not all of them. The sample has some 53,000 clones, around 92% seen once. The sequencing here drew on CD4+ T cells from peripheral blood mononuclear cells, taken in the third trimester of pregnancy. These receptors originate from a female donor with multiple sclerosis, enrolled in a pregnancy study.

The chain joins TRBV5-4 to TRBJ2-1; 11 nucleotides line up with TRBD2. Trimming removed 2 bases from V and 7 bases from J; junction bases left unmatched: 5. CDR3 length: 15 amino acids. CDR1 and CDR2 (germline): SGHNT, YYREEE (reference sequence). This CDR3 is CASSLTLAGVNEQFF. The CDR3 bases are TGTGCCAGCAGCTTAACACTAGCGGGAGTAAATGAGCAGTTCTTC.

This chain connects TRBV27 to TRBJ1-2; weak D call: TRBD1 (6 bases). Trimming pared 2 bases from V and 3 bases from J, leaving 10 bases between. CDR1 is MNHEY, CDR2 SMNVEV, per germline (reference sequence). The CDR3 has 14 amino acids. The CDR3 nucleotides are TGTGCCAGCAGTTTAAACAGGGCGCACTATGGCTACACCTTC. Protein product: CASSLNRAHYGYTF.

J is TRBJ2-7 and V is TRBV6-6; 8 bases line up with TRBD1. CDR3 length equals 15 residues. Germline CDR1 is MNHNY and CDR2 is SVGAGI (reference sequence). V was clipped by 5 bases and J by 2 bases; unmatched bases: 8. The CDR3 region has the DNA TGTGCCAGCAGTCAAACAGGGGGATTCCCCTACGAGCAGTACTTC. Protein product: CASSQTGGFPYEQYF.

The rearrangement uses TRBV30 and TRBJ1-6; D possibly corresponds to TRBD1 (6 bases). The CDR3 has 14 amino acids. The V end was cut by 0 bases, the J end by 10 bases, with 13 bases between. Germline V gene sequence: CDR1 GTSNPN, CDR2 SVGIG (reference sequence). This chain's CDR3 is CAWSVRGADSPLHF. CDR3 DNA sequence: TGTGCCTGGAGTGTACGGGGGGCCGACTCACCCCTCCACTTT.

Remarks on this clone: Germline and junction disagree at one end, which may indicate a read error. V usage is TRBV5-1 and J usage is TRBJ1-2; D is unclear. The CDR3 covers 14 residues. CDR1 SGHRS and CDR2 YFSETQ come from the germline V gene. Written as DNA, the CDR3 is TGCGCCAGCAGCCCCGAGGTACCTAAATATGGCTACACCTTC. Its protein is CASSPEVPKYGYTF.

The chain employs TRBV7-2 and TRBJ2-7; 15 bases align to TRBD2. Germline-derived CDR1 and CDR2 are SGHTA and FQGNSA. The CDR3 runs 16 residues. V shed 0 bases, J shed 8 bases, and the junction held 5 bases outside the gene matches. CDR3 in amino acids: CASSLARGLAGGQQYF. The CDR3, as DNA: TGTGCCAGCAGCTTAGCGCGGGGACTAGCGGGAGGTCAGCAGTACTTC. Complete variable domain (other parts from reference TRBV7-2 and TRBJ2-7): GAGVSQSPSNKVTEKGKDVELRCDPISGHTALYWYRQSLGQGLEFLIYFQGNSAPDKSGLPSDRFSAERTGGSVSTLTIQRTQQEDSAVYLCASSLARGLAGGQQYFGPGTRLTVT.

CDR3 protein: CASSQGNRLNTEAFF. In DNA form, the CDR3 reads TGTGCCAGCAGCCAAGGTAACAGACTGAACACTGAAGCTTTCTTT. The V and J genes are TRBV4-2 and TRBJ1-1, with D unclear. The CDR3 runs 15 residues. V lost 1 base and J 0 bases, leaving 9 bases between the germline ends. CDR1 is LGHNA and CDR2 is YNFKEQ in the germline V gene.

This clone has just one count. The chain links TRBV19 to TRBJ1-5; D perhaps matches TRBD1 (6 bases). V was pared by 4 bases and J by 7 bases, with 14 bases between. This CDR3 contains 14 residues. CDR1 is LNHDA, CDR2 SQIVND, per germline (reference sequence). DNA of the CDR3: TGTGCCAGTAGTAATACCAGACAGGAGCAGCCCCAGCATTTT. Translating it yields CASSNTRQEQPQHF.

The chain joins TRBV6-6 to TRBJ2-5, with 15 nucleotides matching TRBD2. The V gene's germline CDR1 is MNHNY and CDR2 SVGAGI (reference sequence). The CDR3 extends over 16 amino acids. Trimming at V came to 6 bases and at J to 1 base, leaving 3 bases not matched to a gene. The CDR3 sequence is CASSLGLAGGQETQYF. CDR3 nucleotides: TGTGCCAGCAGCCTGGGACTAGCGGGAGGCCAAGAGACCCAGTACTTC.

This clone has only one observation. This sequence joins TRBV15 and TRBJ2-7; D is undetermined. In germline, CDR1 is LNHNV, CDR2 YYDKDF (reference sequence). This CDR3 has 14 amino acids. V lost 4 bases and J 4 bases, leaving 14 bases between the germline ends. The CDR3 region is CATSIYSTRYEQYF. The CDR3 DNA sequence: TGTGCCACCAGCATATACAGTACCCGATACGAGCAGTACTTC. Drawing the rest from reference TRBV15 and TRBJ2-7, the complete variable domain is DAMVIQNPRYQVTQFGKPVTLSCSQTLNHNVMYWYQQKSSQAPKLLFHYYDKDFNNEADTPDNFQSRRPNTSFCFLDIRSPGLGDTAMYLCATSIYSTRYEQYFGPGTRLTVT.

CDR3 residues: CASSPRRQGTDTQYF. The CDR3 coding sequence is TGTGCCAGTAGTCCCCGACGACAGGGCACAGATACGCAGTATTTT. The rearrangement links TRBV19 to TRBJ2-3, with D possibly being TRBD1 (6 bases). V was pared by 5 bases and J by 1 base, with 13 bases between. Germline loops: CDR1 LNHDA, CDR2 SQIVND (reference sequence). The CDR3 sequence is 15 residues long.

This clone was seen just once. V and J are TRBV19 and TRBJ2-7; TRBD1 aligns across 10 bases. CDR1 is LNHDA, CDR2 SQIVND, per germline (reference sequence). The CDR3 is 17 amino acids. V lost 5 bases and J lost 3; bases outside the gene matches: 13. The CDR3 is CASSWGTGESVIYEQYF. CDR3 nucleotides: TGTGCCAGTAGTTGGGGGACAGGGGAGTCTGTTATCTACGAGCAGTACTTC.

The chain links TRBV7-3 to TRBJ2-7; the D is unclear. CDR3 length: 15 residues. CDR1 and CDR2 (germline): SGHTA, FQGTGA. The germline V and J ends were trimmed by 2 bases and 0 bases, with 11 bases remaining between them. CDR3 loop: CASSLGSGNSYEQYF. The CDR3 bases are TGTGCCAGCAGCTTAGGTTCAGGCAACTCCTACGAGCAGTACTTC.

The V and J genes are TRBV27 and TRBJ2-7; TRBD1 is a possible D gene (7 bases). V was cut by 5 bases and J by 0 bases, with 17 bases left in between. This CDR3 region has 16 residues. CDR1 is MNHEY, CDR2 SMNVEV, per germline (reference sequence). The CDR3 loop reads CASSPGRQGLSYEQYF. In nucleotides, the CDR3 is TGTGCCAGCAGTCCAGGGAGACAGGGACTCTCCTACGAGCAGTACTTC.

The gene calls are TRBV4-2 and TRBJ2-2; 10 bases are shared with TRBD1. This CDR3 contains 16 residues. V trimming: 3 bases; J trimming: 6 bases; junction bases outside the gene matches: 7. Germline V CDR1 and CDR2: LGHNA, YNFKEQ. The CDR3 nucleotides are TGTGCCAGCAGCCACGGACCGGGACAGGGGCCCGGGGAGCTGTTTTTT. This codes for CASSHGPGQGPGELFF.

This chain uses TRBV4-2 with TRBJ2-5; 7 bases match TRBD2. The CDR3 is 16 amino acids. The V and J ends lost 3 bases and 2 bases, in that order; junction bases with no gene match: 9. The germline V gene has CDR1 LGHNA and CDR2 YNFKEQ. CDR3: CASSHTRWEGQETQYF. The CDR3 DNA reads as TGTGCCAGCAGCCACACCCGTTGGGAGGGGCAAGAGACCCAGTACTTC.

Only a few counts were recorded for this clone. This chain joins TRBV5-1 and TRBJ2-2; 10 nucleotides line up with TRBD2. Germline V gene sequence: CDR1 SGHRS, CDR2 YFSETQ. The CDR3 extends over 16 amino acids. J lost 5 bases, V lost 0 bases, and 4 bases had no gene match. The CDR3: CASSLGLAGATGELFF. The CDR3, as DNA: TGCGCCAGCAGCTTGGGGCTAGCGGGAGCAACCGGGGAGCTGTTTTTT.

The chain links TRBV27 to TRBJ2-2; TRBD2 is a possible D gene (6 bases). CDR1 is MNHEY and CDR2 is SMNVEV in the germline V gene (reference sequence). This CDR3 has 15 residues. V was shortened by 8 bases and J by 8 bases, with 21 bases between the two germline ends. CDR3 sequence reads: CASGIGTVVRGELFF. In DNA form, the CDR3 reads TGTGCCAGCGGGATAGGGACTGTCGTTAGGGGGGAGCTGTTTTTT.